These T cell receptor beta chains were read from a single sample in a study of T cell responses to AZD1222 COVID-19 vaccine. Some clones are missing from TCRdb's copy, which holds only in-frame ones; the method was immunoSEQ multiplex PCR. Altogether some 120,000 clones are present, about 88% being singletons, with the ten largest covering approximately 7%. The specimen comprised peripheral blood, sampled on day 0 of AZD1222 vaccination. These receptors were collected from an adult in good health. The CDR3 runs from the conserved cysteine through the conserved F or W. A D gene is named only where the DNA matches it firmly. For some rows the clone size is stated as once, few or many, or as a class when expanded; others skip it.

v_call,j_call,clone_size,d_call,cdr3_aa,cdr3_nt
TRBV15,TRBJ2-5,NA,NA,CATSRAGPGETQYF,TGTGCCACCAGCAGAGCAGGGCCGGGGGAGACCCAGTACTTC
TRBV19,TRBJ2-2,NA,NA,CASFNGAKPNTGELFF,TGTGCCAGTTTTAACGGGGCTAAGCCGAACACCGGGGAGCTGTTTTTT
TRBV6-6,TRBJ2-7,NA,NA,CASSRDIRAYEQYF,TGTGCCAGCAGCAGGGACATTAGGGCCTACGAGCAGTACTTC
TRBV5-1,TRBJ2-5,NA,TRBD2,CASSLTSGTQETQYF,TGCGCCAGCAGCTTGACTAGCGGGACCCAAGAGACCCAGTACTTC
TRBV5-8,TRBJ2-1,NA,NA,CASSFPLRSSYNEQFF,TGTGCCAGCAGCTTTCCCCTCCGAAGCTCCTACAATGAGCAGTTCTTC
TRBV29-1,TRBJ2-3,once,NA,CSAKPTADTQYF,TGCAGCGCAAAACCTACCGCAGATACGCAGTATTTT
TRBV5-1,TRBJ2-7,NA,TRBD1,CASSSTGTGRGYEQYF,TGCGCCAGCAGCTCAACCGGGACAGGCCGAGGATACGAGCAGTACTTC
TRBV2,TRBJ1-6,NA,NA,CASKADNSPLHF,TGTGCCAGCAAGGCAGATAATTCACCCCTCCACTTT
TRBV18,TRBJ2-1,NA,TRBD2,CASSPAGAYNEQFF,TGTGCCAGCTCACCAGCGGGAGCCTACAATGAGCAGTTCTTC
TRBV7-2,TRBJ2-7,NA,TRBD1,CASTRDRASYEQYF,TGTGCCAGCACCCGGGACAGGGCTTCCTACGAGCAGTACTTC
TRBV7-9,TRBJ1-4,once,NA,CASSSPSQGNEKLFF,TGTGCCAGCAGCTCCCCAAGCCAGGGCAATGAAAAACTGTTTTTT
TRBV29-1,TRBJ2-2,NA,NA,CSATTGPTGELFF,TGCAGCGCGACTACAGGGCCCACCGGGGAGCTGTTTTTT
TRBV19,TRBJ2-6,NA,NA,CASSIYASGANVLTF,TGTGCCAGTAGTATATATGCCTCTGGGGCCAACGTCCTGACTTTC
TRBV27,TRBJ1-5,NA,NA,CASSLTGGGNQPQHF,TGTGCCAGCAGTTTAACCGGGGGGGGCAATCAGCCCCAGCATTTT
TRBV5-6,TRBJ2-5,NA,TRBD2,CASSLDGWREAKTQYF,TGTGCCAGCAGCTTGGACGGTTGGCGGGAGGCCAAGACCCAGTACTTC
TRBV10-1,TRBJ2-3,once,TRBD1,CASSESGDRPNTQYF,TGCGCCAGCAGTGAGTCGGGGGACAGGCCGAATACGCAGTATTTT
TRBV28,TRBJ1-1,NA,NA,CASSFAGENTEAFF,TGTGCCAGCAGTTTTGCTGGGGAGAACACTGAAGCTTTCTTT
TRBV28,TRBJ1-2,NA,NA,CASSLVGGSQVYGYTF,TGTGCCAGCAGTTTGGTCGGGGGCAGTCAGGTCTATGGCTACACCTTC
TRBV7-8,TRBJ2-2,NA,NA,CASSQSLGELFF,TGTGCCAGCAGCCAGAGTCTCGGGGAGCTGTTTTTT
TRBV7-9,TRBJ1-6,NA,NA,CASSLGDFGSYNSPLHF,TGTGCCAGCAGCTTAGGGGACTTTGGCTCCTATAATTCACCCCTCCACTTT
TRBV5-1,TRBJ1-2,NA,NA,CASSAPTWDNYGYTF,TGCGCCAGCAGCGCACCCACTTGGGACAACTATGGCTACACCTTC
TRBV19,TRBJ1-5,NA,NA,CASSIGQGYQPQHF,TGTGCCAGTAGTATCGGGCAGGGGTATCAGCCCCAGCATTTT
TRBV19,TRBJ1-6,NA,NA,CASSSQLGIGSPLHF,TGTGCCAGTAGTTCCCAGCTCGGGATTGGTTCACCCCTCCACTTT
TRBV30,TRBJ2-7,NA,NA,CAWSVSGGVYEQYF,TGTGCCTGGAGTGTATCAGGGGGGGTCTACGAGCAGTACTTC
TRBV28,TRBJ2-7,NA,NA,CASSSGVPGQYF,TGTGCCAGCAGCAGTGGGGTTCCAGGGCAGTACTTC
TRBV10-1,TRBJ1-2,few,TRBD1,CASSEMRDSGYTF,TGCGCCAGCAGTGAAATGAGGGACAGTGGCTACACCTTC
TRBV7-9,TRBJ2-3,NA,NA,CASSPDHRRDTQYF,TGTGCCAGCAGCCCGGATCACCGGCGCGATACGCAGTATTTT
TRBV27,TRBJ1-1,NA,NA,CASSFTASNTEAFF,TGTGCCAGCAGTTTCACGGCATCGAACACTGAAGCTTTCTTT
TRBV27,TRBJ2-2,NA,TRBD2,CASSFRLAGTGELFF,TGTGCCAGCAGTTTCCGACTAGCGGGGACCGGGGAGCTGTTTTTT
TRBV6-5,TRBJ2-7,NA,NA,CASSYIPDSYEQYF,TGTGCCAGCAGTTATATTCCCGATTCCTACGAGCAGTACTTC
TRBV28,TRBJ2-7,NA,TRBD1,CASRRTGSSYEQYF,TGTGCCAGCAGAAGGACAGGGAGCTCCTACGAGCAGTACTTC
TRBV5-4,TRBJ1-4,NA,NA,CASSRGGANEKLFF,TGTGCCAGCAGCCGTGGCGGGGCGAATGAAAAACTGTTTTTT
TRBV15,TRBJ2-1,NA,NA,CATSRSTGSQFF,TGTGCCACCAGCAGATCCACAGGCTCCCAGTTCTTC
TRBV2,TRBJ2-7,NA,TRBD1,CASSSGTGDHEQYF,TGTGCCAGCAGTTCCGGGACAGGGGACCACGAGCAGTACTTC
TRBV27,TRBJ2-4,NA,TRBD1,CASGYRGRDIQYF,TGTGCCAGCGGATACAGGGGGCGAGACATTCAGTACTTC
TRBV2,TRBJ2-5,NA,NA,CASKGGEETQYF,TGTGCCAGCAAGGGGGGGGAAGAGACCCAGTACTTC
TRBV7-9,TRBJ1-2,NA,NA,CASSPITGNYGYTF,TGTGCCAGCAGCCCCATCACAGGGAACTATGGCTACACCTTC
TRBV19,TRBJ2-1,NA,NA,CASSKVSGNEQFF,TGTGCCAGTAGTAAGGTTTCAGGTAATGAGCAGTTCTTC
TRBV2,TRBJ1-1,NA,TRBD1,CASRGQVNTEAFF,TGTGCCAGCAGGGGACAGGTGAACACTGAAGCTTTCTTT
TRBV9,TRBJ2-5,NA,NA,CASSAFGYQETQYF,TGTGCCAGCAGCGCCTTTGGGTACCAAGAGACCCAGTACTTC
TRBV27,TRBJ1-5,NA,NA,CASSLKRDSNQPQHF,TGTGCCAGCAGTTTAAAAAGGGATAGCAATCAGCCCCAGCATTTT